The rows below give T cell receptor beta chains drawn from one sample of a study of cytomegalovirus exposure and HLA in healthy donors. The table came from immunoSEQ multiplex PCR; TCRdb's copy has only in-frame clones and leaves some out. The sample carries roughly 200,000 clones, under 85% recorded once. The material sequenced was PBMCs. The receptor source for this set is a man between 45 and 60 years old in good health and CMV-seronegative. Each CDR3 is given with its conserved first and last residue. D genes are given only for firm matches. Only some rows state a clone size, as once, few, many or a class for expanded clones.

j_call	d_call	clone_size	v_call	cdr3_nt	cdr3_aa
TRBJ2-3	-	-	TRBV28	TGTGCCAGCAGTTTATCGACAGCGCCTAGCACAGATACGCAGTATTTT	CASSLSTAPSTDTQYF
TRBJ1-1	-	-	TRBV5-1	TGCGCCAGCAGCTTGGGGAGGACTGAAGCTTTCTTT	CASSLGRTEAFF
TRBJ2-3	-	-	TRBV2	TGTGCCAGCAGTCACCAAACTCCACGACAGGAGAGCACAGATACGCAGTATTTT	CASSHQTPRQESTDTQYF
TRBJ1-4	TRBD1	-	TRBV14	TGTGCCAGCAGCCTACAGATCCGGGACAGGAGGGAAAAACTGTTTTTT	CASSLQIRDRREKLFF
TRBJ1-5	-	-	TRBV15	TGTGCCACCAGCAGCGCCGGGAGCTCCCGGGGCAATCAGCCCCAGCATTTT	CATSSAGSSRGNQPQHF
TRBJ2-7	TRBD2	-	TRBV28	TGTGCCAGCAGTTCCCCAGAAGCGGGGTCCTACGAGCAGTACTTC	CASSSPEAGSYEQYF
TRBJ1-1	-	-	TRBV7-3	TGTGCCAGCAGCTTAACCGGGGTCGCTGAAGCTTTCTTT	CASSLTGVAEAFF
TRBJ2-5	-	-	TRBV30	TGTGCCTGGAGTGTTAGCGGTGTGGGGGGAGAGACCCAGTACTTC	CAWSVSGVGGETQYF
TRBJ2-7	-	-	TRBV6-1	TGTGCCGGCAGCGCTGGGTACGGGGACTACGAGCAGTACTTC	CAGSAGYGDYEQYF
TRBJ2-1	TRBD2	-	TRBV9	TGTGCCAGCAGCGTCGATGGGGGGACTAGCGGTTACAATGAGCAGTTCTTC	CASSVDGGTSGYNEQFF
TRBJ2-1	TRBD2	-	TRBV28	TGTGCCAGCAGCCCCATTGCGGGGGGATTTAGCAATGAGCAGTTCTTC	CASSPIAGGFSNEQFF
TRBJ2-7	TRBD1	-	TRBV5-4	TGTGCCAGCAGCCCCGGGACAGGTCTCCGCGAGCAGTACTTC	CASSPGTGLREQYF
TRBJ1-2	-	-	TRBV7-9	TGTGCCAGCAGCTTATTGGACTATCACGGCTACACCTTC	CASSLLDYHGYTF
TRBJ2-7	TRBD1	-	TRBV28	TGTGCCAGCAGTGGGGGACAGGGGTGGAGATACGAGCAGTACTTC	CASSGGQGWRYEQYF
TRBJ2-1	TRBD2	-	TRBV10-1	TGCGCCAGCAGACTCAAGGTTAGCGGGAGGACGAGCTCCTACAATGAGCAGTTCTTC	CASRLKVSGRTSSYNEQFF
TRBJ2-7	-	few	TRBV6-5	TGTGCCAGCACTCGACCCGGGTCCAGTTACGAGCAGTACTTC	CASTRPGSSYEQYF
TRBJ2-3	TRBD2	-	TRBV11-3	TGTGCCAGCAGCTTAGGAGGACTAGCGGGAGCAGGAGATACGCAGTATTTT	CASSLGGLAGAGDTQYF
TRBJ2-5	TRBD2	-	TRBV5-1	TGCGCCAGCAGCCCACCGAGGACTAGCTTGGAGACCCAGTACTTC	CASSPPRTSLETQYF
TRBJ2-1	TRBD2	-	TRBV7-8	TGTGCCAGCAGCTTAACTCTAGCGGGAGGGAAGGGTGGTAATGAGCAGTTCTTC	CASSLTLAGGKGGNEQFF
TRBJ1-3	-	-	TRBV7-6	TGTGCCAGCAGCTTAGCGCTAGTCAGCGACTCTGGAAACACCATATATTTT	CASSLALVSDSGNTIYF
TRBJ1-1	TRBD1	-	TRBV5-1	TGCGCCAGCAGCGCAACAGGGGGCTCCACTGAAGCTTTCTTT	CASSATGGSTEAFF
TRBJ1-5	TRBD1	once	TRBV2	TGTGCCAGCACCTTACAGGGGGCGAGGCAGCCCCAGCATTTT	CASTLQGARQPQHF
TRBJ2-5	-	-	TRBV5-5	TGTGCCAGCAGCCTCGCCCAGGGGAGCGAGACCCAGTACTTC	CASSLAQGSETQYF
TRBJ1-4	-	-	TRBV7-6	TGTGCCAGCAGCTTAGGGGTGGAGGGCAATGAAAAACTGTTTTTT	CASSLGVEGNEKLFF
TRBJ2-3	-	-	TRBV5-1	TGCGCCAGCACCCGGGACACTGTAAGCACAGATACGCAGTATTTT	CASTRDTVSTDTQYF
TRBJ1-4	-	-	TRBV7-9	TGTGCCAGCAGCTCCCGACGGGGGGCAACTAATGAAAAACTGTTTTTT	CASSSRRGATNEKLFF
TRBJ2-7	TRBD1	-	TRBV9	TGTGCCAGCAGCGGGGACAGGACCACCTACGAGCAGTACTTC	CASSGDRTTYEQYF
TRBJ1-1	TRBD1	few	TRBV7-9	TGTGCCAGCAGTTACTGGACAGGGACAACCACTGAAGCTTTCTTT	CASSYWTGTTTEAFF
TRBJ1-4	-	-	TRBV6-5	TGTGCCAGCAGTTACTCGACGGCGGGAACTAATGAAAAACTGTTTTTT	CASSYSTAGTNEKLFF
TRBJ2-5	TRBD1	-	TRBV14	TGTGCCAGCAGCCAAGGGCTCCGGGACAGGGAGGAGACCCAGTACTTC	CASSQGLRDREETQYF
TRBJ2-1	-	-	TRBV11-3	TGTGCCAGCAGCCTGGGACTCGACAATGAGCAGTTCTTC	CASSLGLDNEQFF
TRBJ2-1	TRBD2	-	TRBV9	TGTGCCAGCAGCGTCGGGACTAACTCCTACAATGAGCAGTTCTTC	CASSVGTNSYNEQFF
TRBJ1-5	-	-	TRBV28	TGTGCCAGCAGTTTGGGGCAGGGGCGGCAGCCCCAGCATTTT	CASSLGQGRQPQHF
TRBJ1-5	TRBD1	-	TRBV4-1	TGCGCCAGCAGCCATGACAGGGGGAGCAATCAGCCCCAGCATTTT	CASSHDRGSNQPQHF
TRBJ2-2	TRBD2	-	TRBV7-2	TGTGCCAGCAGCTTTACCTGGACTAGCCCCACCGGGGAGCTGTTTTTT	CASSFTWTSPTGELFF